The 16 T cell receptor beta chains below all came from one sample that was sequenced in a study of OX40 agonist ivuxolimab in advanced cancers. Libraries were prepared by immunoSEQ multiplex PCR; TCRdb keeps only in-frame clonotypes and omits some of them. The top ten hold over 3% of the sample, which has tens of thousands of clones, 75% to 85% seen once. Sequences were derived from CD4+ or CD8+ T cells sorted from blood, sampled in a trial of the OX40 agonist ivuxolimab. The receptors stem from an adult with an advanced solid tumor such as melanoma, head and neck, liver or kidney cancer.

The chain has TRBV5-8 and TRBJ1-5, with D unclear. This CDR3 spans 11 amino acids. Germline CDR1 is SGHTS and CDR2 is YDEGEE. V lost 4 bases and J 8 bases, leaving 7 bases between the germline ends. CDR3 sequence reads: CASSRLKPQHF. The DNA of the CDR3 is TGTGCCAGCAGCCGTCTAAAGCCCCAGCATTTT.

A single count supports this clone. The V and J genes are TRBV28 and TRBJ2-2, with 8 bases identical to TRBD1. The J segment lost 4 bases and the V segment lost 2 bases, leaving 3 bases of the junction unmatched. Germline assignment: CDR1 MDHEN and CDR2 SYDVKM. The CDR3 has 15 amino acids. CDR3 bases: TGTGCCAGCAGTTTAATGCAGGGGGCCACCGGGGAGCTGTTTTTT. Protein sequence: CASSLMQGATGELFF.

The rearrangement joins TRBV6-6 to TRBJ1-2, with D tentatively TRBD1 (6 bases). V lost 4 bases and J 5 bases, leaving 11 bases between the germline ends. There are 13 residues in the CDR3. Germline V gene data show CDR1 as MNHNY and CDR2 as SVGAGI (reference sequence). CDR3 sequence (DNA): TGTGCCAGCAGTTCCGGGACACCTTATGGCTACACCTTC. Amino acid sequence: CASSSGTPYGYTF.

The chain carries TRBV5-1 and TRBJ1-6; D possibly corresponds to TRBD1 (5 bases). Germline CDR1 SGHRS, CDR2 YFSETQ. V was cut by 0 bases and J by 6 bases, with 16 bases left in between. The CDR3 is 17 amino acids. The CDR3 here is CASSLGGAWPINSPLHF. Written as DNA, the CDR3 is TGCGCCAGCAGCTTGGGGGGCGCGTGGCCGATTAATTCACCCCTCCACTTT.

This clone came up once. The chain recombines TRBV2 with TRBJ2-6; TRBD1 matches 7 bases. CDR1 and CDR2 (germline): SNHLY, FYNNEI. Trimming took 5 bases from V and 4 from J; bases not matched to a gene: 2. The CDR3 is 14 residues long. In nucleotides, the CDR3 is TGTGCCAGCAGTAAGGGACAGGGGGCCAACGTCCTGACTTTC. This gives the protein CASSKGQGANVLTF.

The CDR3 nucleotides are TGTGCCAGCTCACCTCTGACCAGGGGGGGAGACACTGAAGCTTTCTTT. Translation gives CASSPLTRGGDTEAFF. The genes are TRBV18 and TRBJ1-1, with 7 bases lining up with TRBD1. The germline gives CDR1 KGHSH, CDR2 LQKENI. The CDR3 covers 16 residues. V lost 3 bases and J lost 3; bases outside the gene matches: 10.

This chain uses TRBV21-1 with TRBJ2-2; TRBD1, the table's D call, lacks a check against the DNA. TRBV21-1 is given as a pseudogene. The CDR3 is 13 amino acids. The CDR3 here is CASSKQNTGELFF. Written as DNA, the CDR3 is TGTGCCAGCAGCAAACAGAACACCGGGGAGCTGTTTTTT.

The V call is TRBV6-5, the J call TRBJ1-3; no clear D gene. The CDR3 loop spans 13 amino acids. Germline CDR1 and CDR2: MNHEY and SVGAGI. The V end was cut by 6 bases, the J end by 4 bases, with 10 bases between. Here the CDR3 reads CASRRSRGNTIYF. The DNA for the CDR3 is TGTGCCAGCAGGAGATCTAGAGGAAACACCATATATTTT.

The chain combines TRBV20-1 with TRBJ1-2, with TRBD1 matching over 8 bases. The germline gives CDR1 DFQATT, CDR2 SNEGSKA (reference sequence). This CDR3 comprises 11 residues. V lost 4 bases, J lost 7 bases, and 2 bases stayed unmatched. The CDR3, as DNA: TGCAGTGCTACAGGGGGCGTTGGCTACACCTTC. It encodes CSATGGVGYTF.

The chain has TRBV19 and TRBJ1-1, with D perhaps matching TRBD1 (5 bases). The CDR3 spans 13 residues. V lost 4 bases to trimming and J lost 4 bases, with 10 bases between them. The germline V gene encodes CDR1 LNHDA and CDR2 SQIVND (reference sequence). This CDR3 is CASSTIGGTEAFF. CDR3 DNA: TGTGCCAGTAGTACGATCGGGGGCACTGAAGCTTTCTTT.

This chain joins TRBV19 and TRBJ2-3; no clear D gene. Trimming removed 6 bases from V and 2 bases from J, with 3 bases in between. Germline lookup yields CDR1 LNHDA and CDR2 SQIVND (reference sequence). This CDR3 spans 11 amino acids. For the CDR3, the DNA is TGTGCCAGTAGGAACACAGATACGCAGTATTTT. Residues: CASRNTDTQYF.

The chain joins TRBV7-9 to TRBJ2-7; D may correspond to TRBD1 or TRBD2 (5 bases each). The V end lost 9 bases, the J end lost 3 bases, and 18 bases lay between the germline ends. The CDR3 runs to 14 residues. Germline V CDR1 and CDR2: SEHNR, FQNEAQ (reference sequence). The DNA for the CDR3 is TGTGCCAGGGTCCTCGGGACCCGAGTCTACGAGCAGTACTTC. This translates into CARVLGTRVYEQYF.

The chain couples TRBV18 to TRBJ2-6; D not resolved. The CDR3 loop spans 15 amino acids. The V gene's germline CDR1 is KGHSH and CDR2 LQKENI. V was shortened by 4 bases and J by 0 bases, with 7 bases between the two germline ends. This CDR3 reads CASSQGNSGANVLTF. CDR3 bases: TGTGCCAGCTCACAGGGTAACTCTGGGGCCAACGTCCTGACTTTC.

The genes are TRBV6-7 and TRBJ1-2, with unresolved D. Being an ORF, TRBV6-7 has a function that is uncertain. The CDR3 covers 15 residues. Trimming took off 7 bases at V and 0 bases at J, with 15 bases between the two ends. This CDR3 is CASILRTTANYGYTF. In DNA, the CDR3 is TGTGCCAGCATACTCAGGACCACCGCTAACTATGGCTACACCTTC.

The CDR3 DNA follows: TGTGCCAGCAGCCCCCGTGGGGGCTCTGGGGCCAACGTCCTGACTTTC. Protein: CASSPRGGSGANVLTF. V gene TRBV9 combines with J gene TRBJ2-6; the D gene could be TRBD1 or TRBD2 (5 bases each). The germline V gene has CDR1 SGDLS and CDR2 YYNGEE. This CDR3 is built from 16 residues. V shed 4 bases and J shed 0 bases, with 11 bases lying between them.

V gene TRBV5-1 combines with J gene TRBJ2-1; 7 bases fit TRBD1. J lost 2 bases, V lost 0 bases, and 2 bases had no gene match. The CDR3 sequence is 15 residues long. CDR1 SGHRS and CDR2 YFSETQ come from the germline V gene. CDR3 region: CASSLGGTAYNEQFF. The CDR3 DNA is TGCGCCAGCAGCTTGGGTGGGACAGCCTACAATGAGCAGTTCTTC. Full variable domain (remainder filled in from reference TRBV5-1 and TRBJ2-1): KAGVTQTPRYLIKTRGQQVTLSCSPISGHRSVSWYQQTPGQGLQFLFEYFSETQRNKGNFPGRFSGRQFSNSRSEMNVSTLELGDSALYLCASSLGGTAYNEQFFGPGTRLTVL.